The sequence of this TCR beta chain was determined in a study of T cells after yellow fever vaccination. Study summary: Low-cell-number fractions were prepared with SMART-Seq v4 Ultra Low Input. Findings and caveats of the study: Abundant clonotypes from the bulk population could have been carried over as contaminants into FACS-sorted repertoires. The secondary T-cell response peaked on day 5, not day 15, but was weaker.

In making TCR cDNA, 5'RACE template switching added a universal primer site and UMIs to it. A single record per CDR3 protein comes from TCRdb applying MiXCR to the 5' RACE reads. The sample shows hundreds of thousands of distinct CDR3 sequences, roughly 10% of them seen only once. Germline V CDR1 and CDR2: SGHRS, YFSETQ. CDR3 length: 14 amino acids. The V end was cut by 0 bases, the J end by 1 base, with 4 bases between. This clonotype was observed a few times. Its antigen remains unidentified. This TCR was sampled from a man between 18 and 29 years old who received the YFV17D yellow fever vaccine. The gene calls are TRBV5-1 and TRBJ2-2; D gene unclear. The material sequenced was PBMCs, taken on the day of the first yellow fever vaccination. The CDR3 region has the DNA TGCGCCAGCAGCTTGGTCGAGAACACCGGGGAGCTGTTTTTT. This gives the protein CASSLVENTGELFF.